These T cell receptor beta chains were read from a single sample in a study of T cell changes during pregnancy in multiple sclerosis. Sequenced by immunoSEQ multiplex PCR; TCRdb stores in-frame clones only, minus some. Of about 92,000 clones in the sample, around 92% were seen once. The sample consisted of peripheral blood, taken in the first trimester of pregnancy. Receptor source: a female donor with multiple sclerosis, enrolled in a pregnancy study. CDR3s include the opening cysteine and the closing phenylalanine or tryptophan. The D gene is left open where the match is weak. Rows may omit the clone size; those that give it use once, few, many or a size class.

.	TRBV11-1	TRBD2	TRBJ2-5	CASELAASGRASQETQYF	TGTGCCAGCGAGCTGGCGGCTAGCGGGAGGGCGAGCCAAGAGACCCAGTACTTC
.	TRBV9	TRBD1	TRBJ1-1	CASSYDRGDAAFF	TGTGCCAGCAGCTACGACAGGGGCGACGCGGCTTTCTTT
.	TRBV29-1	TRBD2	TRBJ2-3	CSVEDAASGTPDTQYF	TGCAGCGTTGAAGATGCGGCTAGCGGGACTCCAGATACGCAGTATTTT
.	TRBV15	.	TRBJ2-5	CATSRDLSQETQYF	TGTGCCACCAGCAGAGATTTGAGCCAAGAGACCCAGTACTTC
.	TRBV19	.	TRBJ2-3	CASGQRADTQYF	TGTGCCAGCGGACAGAGAGCAGATACGCAGTATTTT
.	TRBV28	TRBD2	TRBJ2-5	CASSLLAGGGKETQYF	TGTGCCAGCAGTCTACTTGCGGGGGGCGGAAAGGAGACCCAGTACTTC
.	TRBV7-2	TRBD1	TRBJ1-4	CASSPRGLREKLFF	TGTGCCAGCAGCCCCAGGGGGCTGAGAGAAAAACTGTTTTTT
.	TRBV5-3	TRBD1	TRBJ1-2	CARSLDGDRVYGYTF	TGTGCCAGAAGCTTGGATGGGGACAGGGTCTATGGCTACACCTTC
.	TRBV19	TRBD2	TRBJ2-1	CASSILLRGSSYNEQFF	TGTGCCAGTAGTATTTTGTTGCGGGGGAGCTCCTACAATGAGCAGTTCTTC
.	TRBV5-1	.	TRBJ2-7	CASSLVWPDPLKMEDPNRQYF	TGCGCCAGCAGCTTGGTGTGGCCGGATCCTCTTAAGATGGAGGATCCAAATAGGCAGTACTTC
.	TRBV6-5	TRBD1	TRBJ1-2	CASSYSGQGDGYTF	TGTGCCAGCAGTTACTCCGGACAGGGAGATGGCTACACCTTC
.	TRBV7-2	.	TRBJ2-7	CASSAFSGGSYEQYF	TGTGCCAGCAGCGCCTTTAGCGGAGGGTCCTACGAGCAGTACTTC
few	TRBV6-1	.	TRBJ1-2	CASPPPQGFHGYTF	TGTGCCAGCCCTCCGCCTCAGGGTTTCCATGGCTACACCTTC
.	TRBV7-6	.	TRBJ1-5	CASSLSWGSNQPQHF	TGTGCCAGCAGCTTATCCTGGGGCAGCAATCAGCCCCAGCATTTT
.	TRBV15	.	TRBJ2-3	CATSRGWGGSGTDTQYF	TGTGCCACCAGCAGAGGATGGGGTGGTAGCGGCACAGATACGCAGTATTTT
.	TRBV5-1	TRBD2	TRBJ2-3	CASRGGGADTQYF	TGCGCCAGCAGGGGCGGGGGGGCAGATACGCAGTATTTT
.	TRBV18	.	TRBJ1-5	CASSPDSVAQPQHF	TGTGCCAGCTCACCGGACTCGGTGGCTCAGCCCCAGCATTTT
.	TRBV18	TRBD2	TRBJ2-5	CASTRASGGPQETQYF	TGTGCCAGCACGCGGGCTAGCGGAGGACCCCAAGAGACCCAGTACTTC
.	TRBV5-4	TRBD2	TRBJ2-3	CASSLFGGLAATDTQYF	TGTGCCAGCAGCTTGTTTGGTGGTCTAGCGGCCACAGATACGCAGTATTTT
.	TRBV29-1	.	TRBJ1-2	CSVEGSVRIYGYTF	TGCAGCGTTGAAGGATCAGTACGCATCTATGGCTACACCTTC
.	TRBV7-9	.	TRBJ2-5	CASSPGEGSRETQYF	TGTGCCAGCAGCCCGGGAGAGGGGTCAAGGGAGACCCAGTACTTC
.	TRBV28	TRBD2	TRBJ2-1	CASSLPIRTSGGMVQFF	TGTGCCAGCAGTTTACCAATCCGGACTAGCGGGGGAATGGTGCAGTTCTTC
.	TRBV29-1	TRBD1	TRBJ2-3	CSAGEVTGGADTQYF	TGCAGCGCTGGGGAAGTGACAGGGGGCGCGGATACGCAGTATTTT
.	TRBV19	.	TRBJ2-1	CASSIALLYNEQFF	TGTGCCAGTAGTATAGCCCTTCTCTACAATGAGCAGTTCTTC
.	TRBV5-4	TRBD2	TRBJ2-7	CASSPGLAGDQYF	TGTGCCAGCAGCCCGGGACTAGCGGGTGATCAGTACTTC
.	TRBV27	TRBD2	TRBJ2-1	CASSLSGLAGDEQFF	TGTGCCAGCAGTTTATCTGGACTAGCGGGAGATGAGCAGTTCTTC
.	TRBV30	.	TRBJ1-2	CAYLGGPPTDNYGYTF	TGTGCTTACTTGGGAGGACCTCCGACAGACAACTATGGCTACACCTTC
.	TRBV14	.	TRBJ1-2	CASSLKNFYGYTF	TGTGCCAGCAGCCTAAAGAACTTCTATGGCTACACCTTC
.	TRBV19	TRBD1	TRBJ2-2	CASRQGAGGELFF	TGTGCCAGCCGACAGGGGGCGGGCGGGGAGCTGTTTTTT
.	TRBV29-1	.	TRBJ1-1	CSVAVRASTEAFF	TGCAGCGTTGCAGTCAGGGCCAGCACTGAAGCTTTCTTT
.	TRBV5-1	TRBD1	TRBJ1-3	CASSLTPGGEYTIYF	TGCGCCAGCAGCTTGACGCCAGGGGGCGAATACACCATATATTTT
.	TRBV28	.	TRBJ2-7	CASSLRSGGYSYEQYF	TGTGCCAGCAGTTTACGGTCAGGGGGGTACTCCTACGAGCAGTACTTC
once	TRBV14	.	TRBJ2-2	CASSPPVGELFF	TGTGCCAGCAGCCCCCCTGTCGGGGAGCTGTTTTTT
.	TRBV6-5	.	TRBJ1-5	CASSRTQGNQPQHF	TGTGCCAGCAGTCGAACTCAGGGAAATCAGCCCCAGCATTTT
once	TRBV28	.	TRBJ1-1	CASRAQRQQTEAFF	TGTGCCAGCAGAGCCCAGAGGCAGCAAACTGAAGCTTTCTTT